Listed below are T cell receptor beta chains from one sample, sequenced in a study. Via MiXCR, TCRdb re-called the RT-PCR reads, giving one row per CDR3 protein. Found here are fewer than 800,000 distinct CDR3 sequences, approximately 15% of them singletons; the top ten hold just over 3.5%. Material for sequencing was memory CD4+ T cells from blood. These receptors were taken from a female donor in good health, serving as a healthy control. Both conserved end residues are part of each CDR3. Each record gives: D gene, J gene, clone size, CDR3 length, V gene, CDR3 DNA, CDR3 protein. A D gene is named only where the DNA matches it firmly. Not every row has a clone size; where given, it reads once, few, many or a size class.

TRBD2	TRBJ2-2	few	17	TRBV30	TGTGCCTGGAGCACACCTAAGGCGGGAGGAGGTACCGGGGAGCTGTTTTTT	CAWSTPKAGGGTGELFF
TRBD1	TRBJ2-1	many	19	TRBV6-2/TRBV6-3	TGTGCCAGCAGCCTAACGAAAGCCGACAGGGGGCGAACCTACAATGAGCAGTTCTTC	CASSLTKADRGRTYNEQFF
NA	TRBJ2-3	many	14	TRBV5-1	TGCGCCAGCAGCTTGGCGGAGAGCACAGATACGCAGTATTTT	CASSLAESTDTQYF
NA	TRBJ1-5	NA	17	TRBV6-2/TRBV6-3	TGTGCCAGCAGTTACGGATGGGGCAGGGTGACCGATCAGCCCCAGCATTTT	CASSYGWGRVTDQPQHF
NA	TRBJ1-5	few	13	TRBV19	TGTGCCAGTAGTACGGAAAGCAATCAGCCCCAGCATTTT	CASSTESNQPQHF
NA	TRBJ2-7	many	14	TRBV7-3	TGTGCCAGCAGCCCGGACTCACTATCATACGAGCAGTACTTC	CASSPDSLSYEQYF
NA	TRBJ2-7	many	15	TRBV9	TGTGCCAGCAGCGCGAGTTTGGGACCAGCCTACGAGCAGTACTTC	CASSASLGPAYEQYF
NA	TRBJ2-1	few	13	TRBV29-1	TGCAGCGTTGAGTTGGGGGGCGTCGATGAGCAGTTCTTC	CSVELGGVDEQFF
NA	TRBJ2-7	many	15	TRBV5-1	TGCGCCAGCAGCCCGGGTCACGGCCCCTCCTACGAGCAGTACTTC	CASSPGHGPSYEQYF
NA	TRBJ1-2	few	17	TRBV9	TGTGCCAGCAGCCTAGACCCACGGGTTACGGCGAACTATGGCTACACCTTC	CASSLDPRVTANYGYTF
NA	TRBJ2-1	few	17	TRBV6-5	TGTGCCAGCAGTTACTCGCTGGGGACTTACTCCTACAATGAGCAGTTCTTC	CASSYSLGTYSYNEQFF
NA	TRBJ1-5	NA	15	TRBV19	TGTGCCAGTAGTATCGGGAAATTGAGCAATCAGCCCCAGCATTTT	CASSIGKLSNQPQHF
TRBD2	TRBJ2-3	NA	14	TRBV5-5	TGTGCCAGCGGACGCGGGGGGGCATCAGATACGCAGTATTTT	CASGRGGASDTQYF
NA	TRBJ1-3	many	14	TRBV7-8	TGTGCCAGCGGACACGCCCACTCTGGAAACACCATATATTTT	CASGHAHSGNTIYF
NA	TRBJ1-1	NA	18	TRBV28	TGTGCCAGCAGTTTTGGCCAGGGGAGGGTATTTCGGAACACTGAAGCTTTCTTT	CASSFGQGRVFRNTEAFF
NA	TRBJ1-4	NA	12	TRBV19	TGTGCCAGTAGTCGCATTAATGAAAAACTGTTTTTT	CASSRINEKLFF
NA	TRBJ2-2	NA	15	TRBV5-1	TGCGCCAGCAGCTTCGTGGGAACGAACACCGGGGAGCTGTTTTTT	CASSFVGTNTGELFF
NA	TRBJ2-7	NA	13	TRBV14	TGTGCCAGCAGCCGCGACACCTACTACGAGCAGTACTTC	CASSRDTYYEQYF
TRBD1	TRBJ2-7	NA	15	TRBV6-5	TGTGCCAGCAGTCGAGACCTACAGGGGGCGAGGGAGCAGTACTTC	CASSRDLQGAREQYF
NA	TRBJ1-1	many	13	TRBV2	TGTGCCAGCGGTCAGGGGCAGAGCACTGAAGCTTTCTTT	CASGQGQSTEAFF
NA	TRBJ2-3	many	15	TRBV20-1	TGCAGTGCTAGAGGATTGTCCACCGGGTCAGATACGCAGTATTTT	CSARGLSTGSDTQYF
TRBD1	TRBJ1-2	few	15	TRBV12-3/TRBV12-4	TGTGCCAGCAGTTTCGTGGGACAGGGGGCAAATGGCTACACCTTC	CASSFVGQGANGYTF
TRBD1	TRBJ1-1	few	15	TRBV10-3	TGTGCCATCAGTGTGGCAGGGGGAGGAAACACTGAAGCTTTCTTT	CAISVAGGGNTEAFF
NA	TRBJ2-6	NA	15	TRBV9	TGTGCCAGCAGCGCAGGGGTGGCTGGGGCCAACGTCCTGACTTTC	CASSAGVAGANVLTF
NA	TRBJ1-1	NA	13	TRBV6-5	TGTGCCAGCAGTTACCAGCGACAGGTTGAAGCTTTCTTT	CASSYQRQVEAFF
NA	TRBJ2-3	many	14	TRBV7-7	TGTGCTAGCAGCTTAATGGCGAGCACAGATACGCAGTATTTT	CASSLMASTDTQYF
NA	TRBJ2-1	NA	15	TRBV10-1	TGCGCCAGCAGTGAGTCGGCGGGAACTATCCCTGAGCAGTTCTTC	CASSESAGTIPEQFF
TRBD1	TRBJ2-3	NA	15	TRBV20-1	TGCAGTGCTAGACGAACAGGGGTGGTAACAGATACGCAGTATTTT	CSARRTGVVTDTQYF
TRBD1	TRBJ1-4	NA	15	TRBV7-2	TGTGCCAGCAGCTTGACAGGGGGGGATAATGAAAAACTGTTTTTT	CASSLTGGDNEKLFF
NA	TRBJ2-3	many	13	TRBV29-1	TGCAGCGCAGCAAAGGACAGCACAGATACGCAGTATTTT	CSAAKDSTDTQYF
NA	TRBJ2-3	few	14	TRBV20-1	TGCAGTGCTAGAGATGCCCGGACTACAGATACGCAGTATTTT	CSARDARTTDTQYF
NA	TRBJ2-1	few	10	TRBV20-1	TGCAGTGCTAGAGATCGGGTTGGGATCTTC	CSARDRVGIF
NA	TRBJ2-1	once	15	TRBV5-4	TGTGCCAGCAGTTTCCCGGAAGGAGCCTACAATGAGCAGTTCTTC	CASSFPEGAYNEQFF
TRBD2	TRBJ2-7	many	12	TRBV7-2	TGTGCCAGCAGCTTACTAGCGGGAGTCTTGGACTTC	CASSLLAGVLDF
NA	TRBJ1-4	NA	14	TRBV20-1	TGCAGTGCTCCCCCGGCCTCAACTAATGAAAAACTGTTTTTT	CSAPPASTNEKLFF
TRBD2	TRBJ2-1	NA	16	TRBV3-1	TGTGCCAGCAGCCAAGGAATCAGAGCGGGAGTCAATGAGCAGTTCTTC	CASSQGIRAGVNEQFF
TRBD2	TRBJ2-1	NA	16	TRBV6-1	TGTGCCAGCAGTCCCATAGCGGGAGACTTCGACAATGAGCAGTTCTTC	CASSPIAGDFDNEQFF
TRBD1	TRBJ2-5	few	15	TRBV20-1	TGCAGTGCCCCCCTACAGGGGCAAATACAGGAGACCCAGTACTTC	CSAPLQGQIQETQYF
NA	TRBJ1-5	many	13	TRBV6-6	TGTGCCAGCAGTATCACAGGCAATCAGCCCCAGCATTTT	CASSITGNQPQHF
NA	TRBJ2-3	NA	13	TRBV5-1	TGCGCCAGCAGCGGTCAGGGTGGGGATACGCAGTATTTT	CASSGQGGDTQYF
TRBD2	TRBJ2-2	few	15	TRBV20-1	TGCAGTGCTCCCTCGGCGGGAGGGAATACCGGGGAGCTGTTTTTT	CSAPSAGGNTGELFF
NA	TRBJ1-1	NA	12	TRBV5-1	TGCGCCAGCAGCCTACAGGCGACCGAAGCTTTCTTT	CASSLQATEAFF
NA	TRBJ1-2	many	13	TRBV12-3/TRBV12-4	TGTGCCAGCAGCCGACAGGATCTCTATGGCTACACCTTC	CASSRQDLYGYTF
NA	TRBJ2-7	many	14	TRBV20-1	TGCAGTGCTAGAGTTCGTACTGGATACTACGAGCAGTACTTC	CSARVRTGYYEQYF
NA	TRBJ1-5	NA	17	TRBV6-6	TGTGCCAGCAGTTCTGCGAATTTGTACAGTAGCAATCAGCCCCAGCATTTT	CASSSANLYSSNQPQHF
TRBD2	TRBJ2-5	few	15	TRBV5-1	TGCGCCAGCAGCACGAGGCTAGCGGGTTACGAGACCCAGTACTTC	CASSTRLAGYETQYF
NA	TRBJ2-7	NA	14	TRBV5-8	TGTGCCAGCAGCTTGGACTTGAGCACCTACGAGCAGTACTTC	CASSLDLSTYEQYF
NA	TRBJ2-3	NA	11	TRBV27	TGTGCCAGCAGTTCCCGGGACTCCGAGTATTTT	CASSSRDSEYF
NA	TRBJ1-2	NA	17	TRBV27	TGTGCCAGCAGTTTAATGGGTGGCAGTCTAAAGTATTATGGCTACACCTTC	CASSLMGGSLKYYGYTF
NA	TRBJ2-7	few	14	TRBV18	TGTGCCAGCTCATTTGGCCAGGCGTCGCGCGAGCAGTACTTC	CASSFGQASREQYF
NA	TRBJ1-5	NA	15	TRBV6-2/TRBV6-3	TGTGCCAGCAGTTATGGAGGGTCGGGCAATCAGCCCCAGCATTTT	CASSYGGSGNQPQHF